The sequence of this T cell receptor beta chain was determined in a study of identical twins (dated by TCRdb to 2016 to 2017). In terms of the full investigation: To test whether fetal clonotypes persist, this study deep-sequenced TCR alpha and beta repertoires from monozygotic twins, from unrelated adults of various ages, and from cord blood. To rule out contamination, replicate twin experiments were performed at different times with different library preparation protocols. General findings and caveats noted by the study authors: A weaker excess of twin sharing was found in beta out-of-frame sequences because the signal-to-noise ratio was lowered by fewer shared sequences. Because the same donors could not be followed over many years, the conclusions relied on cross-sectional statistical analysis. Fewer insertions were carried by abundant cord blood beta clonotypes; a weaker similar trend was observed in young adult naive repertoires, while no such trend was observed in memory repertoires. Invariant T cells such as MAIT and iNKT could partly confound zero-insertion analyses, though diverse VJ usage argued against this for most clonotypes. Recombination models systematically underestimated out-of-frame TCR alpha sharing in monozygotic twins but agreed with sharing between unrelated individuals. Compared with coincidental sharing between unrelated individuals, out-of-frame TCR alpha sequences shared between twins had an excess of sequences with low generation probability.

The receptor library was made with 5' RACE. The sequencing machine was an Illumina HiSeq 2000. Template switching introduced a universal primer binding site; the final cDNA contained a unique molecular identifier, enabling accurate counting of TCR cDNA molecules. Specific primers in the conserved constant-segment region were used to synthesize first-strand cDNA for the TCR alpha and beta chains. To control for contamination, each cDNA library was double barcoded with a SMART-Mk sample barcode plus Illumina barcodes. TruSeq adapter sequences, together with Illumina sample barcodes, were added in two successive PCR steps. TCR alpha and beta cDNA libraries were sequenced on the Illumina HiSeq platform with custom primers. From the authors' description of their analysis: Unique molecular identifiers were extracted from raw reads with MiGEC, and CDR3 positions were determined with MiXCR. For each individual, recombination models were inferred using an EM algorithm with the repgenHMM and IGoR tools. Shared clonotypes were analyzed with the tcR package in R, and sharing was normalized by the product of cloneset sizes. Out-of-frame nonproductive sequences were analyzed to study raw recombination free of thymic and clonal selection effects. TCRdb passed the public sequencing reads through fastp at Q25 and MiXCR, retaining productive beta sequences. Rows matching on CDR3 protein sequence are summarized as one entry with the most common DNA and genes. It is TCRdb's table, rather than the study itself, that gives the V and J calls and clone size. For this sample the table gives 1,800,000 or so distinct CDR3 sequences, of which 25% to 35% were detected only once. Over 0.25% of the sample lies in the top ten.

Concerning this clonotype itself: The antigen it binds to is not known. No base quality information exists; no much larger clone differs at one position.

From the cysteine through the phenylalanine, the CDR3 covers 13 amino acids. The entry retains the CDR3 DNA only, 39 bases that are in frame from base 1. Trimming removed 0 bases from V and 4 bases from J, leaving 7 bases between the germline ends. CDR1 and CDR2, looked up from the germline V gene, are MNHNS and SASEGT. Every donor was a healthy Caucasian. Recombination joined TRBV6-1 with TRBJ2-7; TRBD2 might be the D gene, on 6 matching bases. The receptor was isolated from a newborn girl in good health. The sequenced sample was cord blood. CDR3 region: CASSEATRYEQYF. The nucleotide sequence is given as TGTGCCAGCAGTGAAGCGACTAGGTACGAGCAGTACTTC.